This T cell receptor beta chain was found in a study of T cells in Graves' hyperthyroidism and ophthalmopathy. General study points: The majority of expanded thyroid clonotypes above 0.001 also appeared in blood. Ophthalmopathy was identified by the model a median around 5.9 months ahead of onset.

Clinical Activity Scores of at least 3, NOSPECS grades of at least 4 and durations under 3 months characterized ophthalmopathy patients. In making diagnoses, clinical symptoms, serum thyroxine and TRAb, thyroid ultrasound and orbital computed tomography were all used. V was pared by 0 bases and J by 2 bases, with 17 bases between. The CDR3 is 18 amino acids. Germline V CDR1 and CDR2: SGDLS, YYNGEE. Amplified TCR beta CDR3 regions came from RNA transcripts. The HTBI set primed first-round TCR CDR3 RT-PCR. MiXCR, applied by TCRdb to the multiplex PCR reads, yields one record per CDR3 protein. The data contain a few hundred thousand distinct CDR3 sequences, 15% to 20% of them singletons. Worth noting for this clonotype: The antigen remains unidentified.

Material: blood. The clonotype was recovered from a woman aged 18-29 years with Graves' ophthalmopathy. The J gene is TRBJ2-2, the V gene TRBV9; TRBD1 might be the D (6 bases). The CDR3 DNA sequence: TGTGCCAGCAGCGTAGTTTATTCAGGGGACGTAAACACCGGGGAGCTGTTTTTT. It yields the protein CASSVVYSGDVNTGELFF.